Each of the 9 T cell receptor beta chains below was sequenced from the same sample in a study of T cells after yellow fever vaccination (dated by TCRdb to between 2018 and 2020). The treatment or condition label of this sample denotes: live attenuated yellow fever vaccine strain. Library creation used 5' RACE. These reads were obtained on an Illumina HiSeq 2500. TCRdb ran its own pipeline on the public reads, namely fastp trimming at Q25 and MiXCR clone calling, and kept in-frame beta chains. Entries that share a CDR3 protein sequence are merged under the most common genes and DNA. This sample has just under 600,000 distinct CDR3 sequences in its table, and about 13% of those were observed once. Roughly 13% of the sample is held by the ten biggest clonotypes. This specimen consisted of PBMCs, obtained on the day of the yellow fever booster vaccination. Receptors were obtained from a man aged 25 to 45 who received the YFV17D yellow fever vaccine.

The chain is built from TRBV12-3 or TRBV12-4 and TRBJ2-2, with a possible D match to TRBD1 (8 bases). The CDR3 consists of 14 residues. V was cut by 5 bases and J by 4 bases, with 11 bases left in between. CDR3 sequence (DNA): TGTGCCAGCAGTAACAGGGGGGGCACCGGGGAGCTGTTTTTT. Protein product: CASSNRGGTGELFF.

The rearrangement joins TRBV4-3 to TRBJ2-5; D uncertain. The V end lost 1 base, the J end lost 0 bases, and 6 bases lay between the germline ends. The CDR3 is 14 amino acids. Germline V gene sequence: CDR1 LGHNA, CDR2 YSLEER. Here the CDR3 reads CASSQGPYQETQYF. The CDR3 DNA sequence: TGCGCCAGCAGCCAAGGGCCTTACCAAGAGACCCAGTACTTC.

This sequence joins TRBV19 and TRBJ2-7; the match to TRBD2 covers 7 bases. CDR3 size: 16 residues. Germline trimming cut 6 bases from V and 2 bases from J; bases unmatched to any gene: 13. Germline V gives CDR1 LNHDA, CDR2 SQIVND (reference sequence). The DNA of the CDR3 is TGTGCCAGTAGCAACGCTTGGGAGGGCCGGGCCTACGAGCAGTACTTC. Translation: CASSNAWEGRAYEQYF.

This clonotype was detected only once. The CDR3 coding sequence is TGTGCCAGTACCTTGGACGGGCTGGGGACTGAAGCTTTCTTT. This encodes CASTLDGLGTEAFF. This rearrangement joins TRBV19 to TRBJ1-1; D unclear. Trimming took off 7 bases at V and 5 bases at J, with 17 bases between the two ends. CDR3 length: 14 residues. Per the germline V gene, CDR1 is LNHDA and CDR2 is SQIVND (reference sequence).

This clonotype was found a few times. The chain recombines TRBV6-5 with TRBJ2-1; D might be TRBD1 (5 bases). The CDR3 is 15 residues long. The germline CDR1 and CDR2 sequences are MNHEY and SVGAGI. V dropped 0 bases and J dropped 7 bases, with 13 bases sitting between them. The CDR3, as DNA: TGTGCCAGCAGTTACTCGCCCCTAGGGGCAAATGAGCAGTTCTTC. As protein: CASSYSPLGANEQFF.

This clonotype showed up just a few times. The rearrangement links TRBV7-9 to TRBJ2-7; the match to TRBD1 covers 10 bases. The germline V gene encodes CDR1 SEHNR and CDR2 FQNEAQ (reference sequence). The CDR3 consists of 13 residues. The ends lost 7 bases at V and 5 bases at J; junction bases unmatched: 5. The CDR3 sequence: CASTLGTGDEQYF. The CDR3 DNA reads TGTGCCAGCACCCTGGGGACAGGGGACGAGCAGTACTTC.

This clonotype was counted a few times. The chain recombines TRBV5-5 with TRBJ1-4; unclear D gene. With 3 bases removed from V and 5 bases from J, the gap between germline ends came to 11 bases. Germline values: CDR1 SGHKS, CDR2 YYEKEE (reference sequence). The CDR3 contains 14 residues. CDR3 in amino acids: CASSYAFGNEKLFF. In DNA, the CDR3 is TGTGCCAGCAGCTACGCCTTTGGGAATGAAAAACTGTTTTTT.

This CDR3 is CASSLAEGTYEQYF. The CDR3, as DNA: TGTGCCAGCAGCTTAGCGGAGGGAACCTACGAGCAGTACTTC. This sequence joins TRBV7-2 and TRBJ2-7, with TRBD2 as a possible D gene (6 bases). Trimming pared 0 bases from V and 2 bases from J, leaving 8 bases between. This CDR3 comprises 14 residues. Germline CDR1 SGHTA, CDR2 FQGNSA.

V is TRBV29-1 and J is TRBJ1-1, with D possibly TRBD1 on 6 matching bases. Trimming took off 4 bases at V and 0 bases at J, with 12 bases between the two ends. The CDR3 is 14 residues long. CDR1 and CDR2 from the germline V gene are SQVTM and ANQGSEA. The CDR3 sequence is CSVAGASMNTEAFF. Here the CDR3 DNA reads TGCAGCGTTGCAGGGGCCAGCATGAACACTGAAGCTTTCTTT.